This T cell receptor beta chain was obtained from a study of shared T cell receptors in the human thymus. Germline V gene sequence: CDR1 MNHEY, CDR2 SMNVEV (reference sequence). Germline trimming cut 6 bases from V and 2 bases from J; bases unmatched to any gene: 10. This CDR3 is 16 amino acids long. Repertoires were generated with immunoSEQ multiplex PCR, while TCRdb's copy carries only in-frame clones and drops some. The repertoire has hundreds of thousands of clones, around three quarters of them found once; the top ten carry around 0.013%. The same sample was also studied in work on human thymus T cells.

The source is a boy under two years old with a congenital heart defect. The sequenced material came from thymocytes. The chain links TRBV27 to TRBJ2-7, with 10 bases identical to TRBD1. This CDR3 is CASRHPGQGTTYEQYF. DNA of the CDR3: TGTGCCAGCAGACATCCGGGACAGGGGACAACCTACGAGCAGTACTTC.